These T cell receptor beta chains were read from a single sample in a study of blood T cell repertoires in COVID-19. Profiling relied on immunoSEQ multiplex PCR, and the TCRdb table lists in-frame clones only, not all of them. This table holds approximately 150,000 clones, 83% found once. The sequencing sample was made of peripheral blood. The receptors shown here come from a woman aged 80 or older with acute or convalescent COVID-19. Both conserved end residues are part of each CDR3. Fields, in order: J gene, CDR3 length, V gene, CDR3 protein.

j_gene: TRBJ2-7; len: 15; v_gene: TRBV6-2/TRBV6-3; CDR3aa: CASSLPGTGGYEQYF
j_gene: TRBJ1-3; len: 15; v_gene: TRBV9; CDR3aa: CASSVRERAGNTIYF
j_gene: TRBJ1-5; len: 15; v_gene: TRBV2; CDR3aa: CASSGQGASNQPQHF
j_gene: TRBJ1-5; len: 17; v_gene: TRBV28; CDR3aa: CASTSITGQGAFQPQHF
j_gene: TRBJ2-5; len: 18; v_gene: TRBV18; CDR3aa: CASSPPVGSGGHQETQYF
j_gene: TRBJ1-1; len: 14; v_gene: TRBV10-2; CDR3aa: CASRWSGTDLEAFF
j_gene: TRBJ2-2; len: 16; v_gene: TRBV27; CDR3aa: CASSLRGFQHTGELFF
j_gene: TRBJ1-1; len: 14; v_gene: TRBV5-1; CDR3aa: CASSLTGGGTEAFF
j_gene: TRBJ1-2; len: 17; v_gene: TRBV23-1; CDR3aa: CASSQSARRGGFEGYTF
j_gene: TRBJ2-5; len: 14; v_gene: TRBV29-1; CDR3aa: CSVGGGGGSETQYF
j_gene: TRBJ1-1; len: 13; v_gene: TRBV10-3; CDR3aa: CAIRGQGTPEAFF
j_gene: TRBJ2-1; len: 17; v_gene: TRBV5-1; CDR3aa: CASSAGLAGRPYNEQFF
j_gene: TRBJ2-3; len: 17; v_gene: TRBV2; CDR3aa: CASSELGGGAFSDTQYF
j_gene: TRBJ2-1; len: 14; v_gene: TRBV6-1; CDR3aa: CASSDSGLYNEQFF
j_gene: TRBJ2-1; len: 14; v_gene: TRBV6-6; CDR3aa: CASSYRTGGNEQFF
j_gene: TRBJ1-1; len: 14; v_gene: TRBV5-1; CDR3aa: CASSLAEGNTEAFF
j_gene: TRBJ1-2; len: 14; v_gene: TRBV6-5; CDR3aa: CASSYSAGTYGYTF
j_gene: TRBJ1-5; len: 15; v_gene: TRBV28; CDR3aa: CASRPTGGQNQPQHF
j_gene: TRBJ1-1; len: 15; v_gene: TRBV19; CDR3aa: CASSIPDRGRTEAFF
j_gene: TRBJ2-5; len: 14; v_gene: TRBV9; CDR3aa: CASSVESGGETQYF
j_gene: TRBJ2-1; len: 15; v_gene: TRBV5-1; CDR3aa: CASSLERISYNEQFF
j_gene: TRBJ1-6; len: 13; v_gene: TRBV6-5; CDR3aa: CASTQGGRSPLHF
j_gene: TRBJ2-1; len: 20; v_gene: TRBV28; CDR3aa: CASTQPRGTRGGEAYNEQFF
j_gene: TRBJ1-6; len: 17; v_gene: TRBV6-1; CDR3aa: CASSKGWRGGNNSPLHF
j_gene: TRBJ2-2; len: 13; v_gene: TRBV5-1; CDR3aa: CASSPRWSGELFF
j_gene: TRBJ1-1; len: 15; v_gene: TRBV18; CDR3aa: CASSPLNRGRAEAFF
j_gene: TRBJ2-7; len: 19; v_gene: TRBV12-5; CDR3aa: CASGLVNKGLAGGGNEQYF
j_gene: TRBJ1-4; len: 13; v_gene: TRBV7-8; CDR3aa: CASSVMTEGKLFF
j_gene: TRBJ1-1; len: 13; v_gene: TRBV12-3/TRBV12-4; CDR3aa: CASTRQGDTEAFF
j_gene: TRBJ2-7; len: 18; v_gene: TRBV7-2; CDR3aa: CASSPTSGGPLSSYEQYF
j_gene: TRBJ2-1; len: 14; v_gene: TRBV5-1; CDR3aa: CASRGGAYGHEQFF
j_gene: TRBJ1-1; len: 15; v_gene: TRBV6-5; CDR3aa: CASSPRGGMNTEAFF
j_gene: TRBJ1-1; len: 13; v_gene: TRBV5-4; CDR3aa: CASSPTEDTEAFF
j_gene: TRBJ1-2; len: 14; v_gene: TRBV5-1; CDR3aa: CASSLAATDGGYTF
j_gene: TRBJ2-3; len: 16; v_gene: TRBV15; CDR3aa: CATSRDQSGGADTQYF
j_gene: TRBJ2-5; len: 14; v_gene: TRBV1; CDR3aa: CTSSHLAGWKTQYF
j_gene: TRBJ2-7; len: 17; v_gene: TRBV28; CDR3aa: CASSPTRDRRLSYEQYF
j_gene: TRBJ1-2; len: 14; v_gene: TRBV6-1; CDR3aa: CASSEGGEIYGYTF
j_gene: TRBJ2-2; len: 16; v_gene: TRBV4-2; CDR3aa: CASSQVLQGKTGELFF
j_gene: TRBJ1-2; len: 13; v_gene: TRBV11-2; CDR3aa: CASSPSSQYGYTF